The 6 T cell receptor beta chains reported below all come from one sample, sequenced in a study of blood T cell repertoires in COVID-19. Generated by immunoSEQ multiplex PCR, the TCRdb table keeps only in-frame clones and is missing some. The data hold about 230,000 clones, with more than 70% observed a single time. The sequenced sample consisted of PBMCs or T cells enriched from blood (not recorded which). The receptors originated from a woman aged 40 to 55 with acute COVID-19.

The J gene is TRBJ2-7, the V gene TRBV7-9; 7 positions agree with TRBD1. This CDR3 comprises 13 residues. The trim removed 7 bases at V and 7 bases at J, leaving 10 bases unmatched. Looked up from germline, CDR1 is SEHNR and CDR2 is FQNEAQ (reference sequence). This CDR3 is CASNRQGVGEQYF. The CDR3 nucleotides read TGTGCCAGCAACCGTCAGGGGGTGGGTGAGCAGTACTTC.

This chain's CDR3 is CASSLNLRGPCSYEQYV. CDR3 bases: TGTGCCAGCAGCTTAAACCTCAGGGGGCCTTGTTCATACGAGCAGTACGTC. The V and J genes are TRBV7-2 and TRBJ2-7; TRBD1 matches 8 bases. V was clipped by 2 bases and J by 4 bases; unmatched bases: 13. This CDR3 is built from 17 residues. CDR1 is SGHTA, CDR2 FQGNSA, per germline.

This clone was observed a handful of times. In DNA form, the CDR3 reads TGTGCCAGTAGTATTCGAGGAACAGGCACAAGCAATCAGCCCCAGCATTTT. It codes for CASSIRGTGTSNQPQHF. The chain uses TRBV19 and TRBJ1-5; D might be TRBD1 (5 bases). The CDR3 covers 17 residues. Germline values: CDR1 LNHDA, CDR2 SQIVND (reference sequence). The V gene lost 3 bases and the J gene lost 1 base, with 16 bases spanning the gap.

CDR3 nucleotide sequence: TGCGCCAGCAGCTTACAAGGGGCGAGCACTGAAGCTTTCTTT. Its translation: CASSLQGASTEAFF. The chain couples TRBV5-1 to TRBJ1-1; D might be TRBD1 (5 bases). Germline lookup yields CDR1 SGHRS and CDR2 YFSETQ. Deletions cut 2 bases from V and 4 bases from J, with 12 bases between. The CDR3 spans 14 residues. Drawing the rest from reference TRBV5-1 and TRBJ1-1, the complete variable domain is KAGVTQTPRYLIKTRGQQVTLSCSPISGHRSVSWYQQTPGQGLQFLFEYFSETQRNKGNFPGRFSGRQFSNSRSEMNVSTLELGDSALYLCASSLQGASTEAFFGQGTRLTVV.

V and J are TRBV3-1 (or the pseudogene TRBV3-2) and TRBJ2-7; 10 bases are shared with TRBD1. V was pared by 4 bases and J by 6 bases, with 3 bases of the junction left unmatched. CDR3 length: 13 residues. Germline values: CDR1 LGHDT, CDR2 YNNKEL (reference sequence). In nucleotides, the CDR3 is TGTGCCAGCAGCCTAAGGACAGGGGGCGAGCAGTACGTC. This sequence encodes CASSLRTGGEQYV.

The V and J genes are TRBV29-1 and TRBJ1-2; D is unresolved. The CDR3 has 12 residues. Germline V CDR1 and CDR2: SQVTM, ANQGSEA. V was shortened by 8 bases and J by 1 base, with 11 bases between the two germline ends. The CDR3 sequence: CSLRSSNYGYTF. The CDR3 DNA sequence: TGCAGCCTTCGGAGTAGTAACTATGGCTACACCTTC.